Following are 32 T cell receptor beta chains from one sample sequenced in a study of blood T cell repertoires in COVID-19. Using immunoSEQ multiplex PCR, the repertoire was profiled, and TCRdb retains in-frame clones only, with some absent. Of 200,000 to 250,000 clones listed, around nine tenths are singletons. Sample: peripheral blood. The receptors shown here come from a woman aged 70-85 years with active or convalescent COVID-19.

Written as DNA, the CDR3 is TGTGCCCCCGGACAGGCTTACAATGAGCAGTTCTTC. Translated: CAPGQAYNEQFF. The gene calls are TRBV24-1 and TRBJ2-1, with 7 bases aligning to TRBD1. Trimming took 12 bases from V and 4 from J; bases not matched to a gene: 5. Germline CDR1 and CDR2: KGHDR and SFDVKD. The CDR3 has 12 amino acids.

A single count supports this clone. The chain has TRBV19 and TRBJ1-3; no clear D. The germline gives CDR1 LNHDA, CDR2 SQIVND (reference sequence). The CDR3 is 14 amino acids. Trimming pared 6 bases from V and 0 bases from J, leaving 9 bases between. The CDR3 spells CASSPVGSGNTIYF. DNA for the CDR3: TGTGCCAGTAGCCCTGTCGGCTCTGGAAACACCATATATTTT.

This clone was observed once. CDR3 loop: CASRGAGLTTEAFF. CDR3 bases: TGCGCCAGCAGAGGGGCAGGGCTTACTACTGAAGCTTTCTTT. This sequence joins TRBV10-1 and TRBJ1-1, with D perhaps matching TRBD1 (5 bases). Germline V CDR1 and CDR2: WNHNN, SYGVQD (reference sequence). This CDR3 has 14 residues. V was shortened by 6 bases and J by 5 bases, with 16 bases between the two germline ends.

Here the CDR3 reads CASSTGEPSGGYTF. CDR3 coding DNA: TGTGCCAGTAGTACGGGGGAACCCAGCGGCGGCTACACCTTC. V gene TRBV19 combines with J gene TRBJ1-2, with TRBD1 as a possible D gene (5 bases). V shed 4 bases and J shed 8 bases, with 17 bases lying between them. The CDR3 length is 14 residues. Germline loops: CDR1 LNHDA, CDR2 SQIVND (reference sequence). Full variable domain (outside the CDR3, taken from reference TRBV19 and TRBJ1-2): DGGITQSPKYLFRKEGQNVTLSCEQNLNHDAMYWYRQDPGQGLRLIYYSQIVNDFQKGDIAEGYSVSREKKESFPLTVTSAQKNPTAFYLCASSTGEPSGGYTFGSGTRLTVV.

The genes are TRBV6-5 and TRBJ1-1; 10 bases match TRBD1. This CDR3 region has 15 residues. After removal of 5 bases from V and 4 bases from J, the junction contained 7 bases not matched to a gene. Germline loops: CDR1 MNHEY, CDR2 SVGAGI. The chain's CDR3 is CASSRRTGGFTEAFF. CDR3 in DNA: TGTGCCAGCAGTCGACGGACAGGGGGGTTCACTGAAGCTTTCTTT.

The genes are TRBV2 and TRBJ2-7; D gene ambiguous. V was shortened by 0 bases and J by 4 bases, with 10 bases between the two germline ends. This CDR3 contains 14 residues. The V gene's germline CDR1 is SNHLY and CDR2 FYNNEI. In DNA form, the CDR3 reads TGTGCCAGCAGTGAAGCGCAAGTCAGGTACGAGCAGTACTTC. It translates to CASSEAQVRYEQYF.

This clone was counted between two and nine times. The chain joins TRBV6-4 to TRBJ2-1; 13 bases are shared with TRBD2. Germline CDR1 MRHNA, CDR2 SNTAGT. After removal of 3 bases from V and 14 bases from J, the junction contained 16 bases not matched to a gene. The CDR3 sequence is 17 residues long. The CDR3 is CASSEAPLTSGGALKFF. CDR3 nucleotide sequence: TGTGCCAGCAGTGAAGCCCCCCTCACTAGCGGGGGGGCCTTGAAGTTCTTC.

The chain is built from TRBV10-3 and TRBJ1-2; 7 bases line up with TRBD1. Germline values: CDR1 ENHRY, CDR2 SYGVKD. This CDR3 is 13 amino acids long. V shed 5 bases, J shed 6 bases, and the junction held 6 bases outside the gene matches. The CDR3: CAISLDRVDGYTF. The DNA of the CDR3 is TGTGCCATCAGTCTTGACAGGGTGGATGGCTACACCTTC.

The rearrangement uses TRBV2 and TRBJ1-5, with unresolved D. V shed 3 bases and J shed 5 bases, with 8 bases lying between them. Germline V lookup: CDR1 SNHLY, CDR2 FYNNEI. This CDR3 comprises 13 residues. This CDR3 reads CASSEREYQPQHF. In nucleotides, the CDR3 is TGTGCCAGCAGTGAGAGAGAGTATCAGCCCCAGCATTTT.

The rearrangement uses TRBV6-5 and TRBJ1-1; D gene unclear. V lost 2 bases, J lost 2 bases, and 12 bases lay in between. The germline V gene has CDR1 MNHEY and CDR2 SVGAGI. The CDR3 spans 15 residues. The CDR3 is CASSYGMSGNTEAFF. In DNA, the CDR3 is TGTGCCAGCAGTTACGGTATGTCGGGAAACACTGAAGCTTTCTTT.

The chain employs TRBV6-2 or TRBV6-3 and TRBJ1-4, with D possibly matching TRBD1 (6 bases). The germline CDR1 and CDR2 sequences are MNHEY and SVGEGT. Deletions cut 4 bases from V and 5 bases from J, with 11 bases between. The CDR3 is made up of 14 amino acids. The CDR3 region has the DNA TGTGCCAGCAGTTCACAGGGACGGAATGAAAAACTGTTTTTT. Encoded protein: CASSSQGRNEKLFF.

This chain connects TRBV3-1 (or the pseudogene TRBV3-2) to TRBJ1-1; perhaps TRBD1 as D (5 bases). The ends were cut back, 4 bases at V and 4 bases at J, with 10 bases in the middle. This CDR3 has 13 amino acids. The germline V gene has CDR1 LGHDT and CDR2 YNNKEL (reference sequence). Here the CDR3 reads CASSPRGSTEAFF. DNA of the CDR3: TGTGCCAGCAGCCCAAGGGGCAGCACTGAAGCTTTCTTT.

The sample holds a few counts of this clone. The rearrangement joins TRBV7-2 to TRBJ2-5, with 7 bases identical to TRBD2. The CDR3 totals 15 residues. Germline CDR1 SGHTA, CDR2 FQGNSA. The V segment lost 1 base and the J segment 5 bases; nucleotides outside the gene matches: 7. Written as DNA, the CDR3 is TGTGCCAGCAGCTTAGGGGACGGGCGGGGGGAGACCCAGTACTTC. Encoded protein: CASSLGDGRGETQYF.

The rearrangement uses TRBV11-2 and TRBJ1-1, with 9 nucleotides matching TRBD1. CDR1 and CDR2 from the germline V gene are SGHAT and FQNNGV. Losses at the gene ends were 3 bases for V and 6 bases for J; bases not matched to a gene: 11. This CDR3 contains 16 residues. The CDR3 DNA is TGTGCCAGCAGCTTCTTAACGGACAGGGGAGGACCTGAAGCTTTCTTT. Protein product: CASSFLTDRGGPEAFF. The full variable domain, rest sourced from reference TRBV11-2 and TRBJ1-1, is EAGVAQSPRYKIIEKRQSVAFWCNPISGHATLYWYQQILGQGPKLLIQFQNNGVVDDSQLPKDRFSAERLKGVDSTLKIQPAKLEDSAVYLCASSFLTDRGGPEAFFGQGTRLTVV.

The chain is built from TRBV6-2 or TRBV6-3 and TRBJ2-7; D gene ambiguous. The CDR3 consists of 11 residues. Trimming took off 4 bases at V and 6 bases at J, with 7 bases between the two ends. The V gene's germline CDR1 is MNHEY and CDR2 SVGEGT. In nucleotides, the CDR3 is TGTGCCAGCAGTTCCTTCCTCGAGCAGTACTTC. Encoded protein: CASSSFLEQYF.

The CDR3 DNA reads TGTGCCAGTGTCACAGGGGGCGCTAACTATGGCTACACCTTC. It encodes CASVTGGANYGYTF. This chain joins TRBV19 and TRBJ1-2; 9 bases map to TRBD1. V was pared by 8 bases and J by 0 bases, with 4 bases of the junction left unmatched. From germline, CDR1 is LNHDA and CDR2 SQIVND (reference sequence). This CDR3 comprises 14 residues.

This clone was seen just once. The chain combines TRBV6-5 with TRBJ1-5; D may be TRBD1 (6 bases). V lost 7 bases, J lost 4 bases, and 14 bases lay in between. Germline values: CDR1 MNHEY, CDR2 SVGAGI. There are 14 residues in the CDR3. CDR3 sequence: CASTQGGANQPQHF. In DNA form, the CDR3 reads TGTGCCAGCACTCAAGGGGGGGCAAATCAGCCCCAGCATTTT.

The chain employs TRBV19 and TRBJ2-3; D might be TRBD1 (6 bases). The ends were cut back, 5 bases at V and 0 bases at J, with 12 bases in the middle. The CDR3 runs 15 residues. CDR1 and CDR2 from the germline V gene are LNHDA and SQIVND (reference sequence). This CDR3 reads CASSLGAASTDTQYF. The CDR3 region has the DNA TGTGCCAGTAGTCTGGGGGCGGCCAGCACAGATACGCAGTATTTT.

The J gene is TRBJ2-7, the V gene TRBV6-1; no definite D call. Germline loops: CDR1 MNHNS, CDR2 SASEGT. The CDR3 spans 11 residues. The DNA of the CDR3 is TGTGCTCCTACGTACCGTCTCGAGCAGTACTTC. The encoded protein is CAPTYRLEQYF.

This clone was seen just once. The chain couples TRBV20-1 to TRBJ2-7, with TRBD1 matching over 9 bases. Germline-derived CDR1 and CDR2 are DFQATT and SNEGSKA (reference sequence). V lost 3 bases, J lost 0 bases, and 9 bases stayed unmatched. This CDR3 comprises 16 residues. The CDR3 protein is CSASGDRAFSSYEQYF. For the CDR3, the DNA is TGCAGTGCTAGTGGGGACAGGGCCTTTTCCTCCTACGAGCAGTACTTC.

This clone appeared once. The chain joins TRBV11-2 to TRBJ1-2; D remains ambiguous. CDR3 length: 11 amino acids. Trimming took 5 bases from V and 8 from J, leaving 9 bases between them. Germline CDR1 reads SGHAT; CDR2 reads FQNNGV. The CDR3 nucleotides read TGTGCCAGCAGCCCTGTCCGGGGCTACACCTTC. It translates to CASSPVRGYTF.

The chain is built from TRBV6-2 or TRBV6-3 and TRBJ1-6, with 7 bases fitting TRBD1. CDR1 is MNHEY and CDR2 is SVGEGT in the germline V gene. V lost 5 bases to trimming and J lost 0 bases; unmatched junction nucleotides: 13. This CDR3 is built from 19 residues. CDR3 region: CASSPRQGLSSSYNSPLHF. The CDR3 bases are TGTGCCAGCAGTCCGCGACAGGGCCTCTCGAGCTCCTATAATTCACCCCTCCACTTT.

V gene TRBV11-2 combines with J gene TRBJ2-7, with D maybe TRBD2 (5 bases). The CDR3 runs to 13 residues. CDR1 is SGHAT and CDR2 is FQNNGV in the germline V gene. The V gene lost 5 bases and the J gene lost 7 bases, with 15 bases spanning the gap. CDR3 region: CASSLRTSGEQYF. In nucleotides, the CDR3 is TGTGCCAGCAGCCTAAGAACTAGTGGAGAGCAGTACTTC.

The CDR3 nucleotides read TGTGCCAGTAGTATAACAGTCGGTGGGCCCCAGCATTTT. Translation: CASSITVGGPQHF. The chain has TRBV19 and TRBJ1-5, with D hard to call. The CDR3 spans 13 residues. With 2 bases removed from V and 9 bases from J, the gap between germline ends came to 11 bases. Germline assignment: CDR1 LNHDA and CDR2 SQIVND (reference sequence).

The chain is built from TRBV5-1 and TRBJ2-3; 7 bases are shared with TRBD1. J lost 0 bases, V lost 3 bases, and 7 bases had no gene match. The CDR3 spans 16 residues. Per the germline V gene, CDR1 is SGHRS and CDR2 is YFSETQ. The CDR3 protein is CASSSGTVTSTDTQYF. CDR3 in DNA: TGCGCCAGCAGCTCCGGGACAGTGACGAGCACAGATACGCAGTATTTT.

This clone was seen once. The chain recombines TRBV7-8 with TRBJ1-5, with 8 bases lining up with TRBD1. Germline V CDR1 and CDR2: SGHVS, FQNEAQ. This CDR3 contains 15 residues. V shed 2 bases and J 4 bases; nucleotides not matched to a gene: 4. CDR3 loop: CASSLRDRQNQPQHF. The CDR3 coding sequence is TGTGCCAGCAGCTTAAGGGACAGGCAGAATCAGCCCCAGCATTTT.

This chain connects TRBV19 to TRBJ1-5, with 8 bases lining up with TRBD1. The CDR3 length is 14 residues. V shed 5 bases, J shed 6 bases, and the junction held 6 bases outside the gene matches. Germline assignment: CDR1 LNHDA and CDR2 SQIVND (reference sequence). The CDR3 spells CASSSGQDTQPQHF. The CDR3 DNA follows: TGTGCCAGTAGTTCGGGACAGGACACTCAGCCCCAGCATTTT.

This chain joins TRBV2 and TRBJ1-2, with no clear D. V lost 4 bases to trimming and J lost 7 bases, with 16 bases between them. Germline loops: CDR1 SNHLY, CDR2 FYNNEI. CDR3 length: 14 residues. The CDR3 DNA reads TGTGCCAGCAGTGTGGCGGACTTTGGCGGTGGCTACACCTTC. This sequence encodes CASSVADFGGGYTF.

This clone occurred once. J is TRBJ2-2 and V is TRBV5-1; weak D call: TRBD2 (5 bases). V lost 1 base to trimming and J lost 4 bases, with 17 bases between them. From germline, CDR1 is SGHRS and CDR2 YFSETQ. The CDR3 totals 17 residues. In DNA, the CDR3 is TGCGCCAGCAGCTTGTCCCCGCGGAAGGCGGGCACCGGGGAGCTGTTTTTT. It codes for CASSLSPRKAGTGELFF.

This clone showed up just once. The chain recombines TRBV27 with TRBJ2-1, with 7 bases aligning to TRBD2. CDR1 and CDR2 from the germline V gene are MNHEY and SMNVEV (reference sequence). With 5 bases clipped from V and 3 bases from J, the junction kept 4 bases outside the gene matches. The CDR3 covers 14 residues. CDR3 protein: CASSTRGNYNEQFF. The CDR3 DNA reads TGTGCCAGCAGTACGCGGGGGAACTACAATGAGCAGTTCTTC.

The chain uses TRBV18 and TRBJ1-5, with TRBD1 matching over 11 bases. V shed 2 bases, J shed 7 bases, and the junction held 10 bases outside the gene matches. Germline V gives CDR1 KGHSH, CDR2 LQKENI. The CDR3 spans 17 residues. The CDR3 loop reads CASSPGTGGIGGQPQHF. As DNA, the CDR3 is TGTGCCAGCTCACCAGGGACAGGGGGGATTGGTGGACAGCCCCAGCATTTT.

The chain employs TRBV27 and TRBJ1-3; D is perhaps TRBD1 (5 bases). Trimming shortened V by 6 bases and J by 0 bases, and 15 bases separated the two germline ends. CDR1 is MNHEY, CDR2 SMNVEV, per germline (reference sequence). The CDR3 loop spans 16 amino acids. The CDR3 nucleotides read TGTGCCAGCAGGCCTTACGGGGGAAACTCTGGAAACACCATATATTTT. Its protein product is CASRPYGGNSGNTIYF.